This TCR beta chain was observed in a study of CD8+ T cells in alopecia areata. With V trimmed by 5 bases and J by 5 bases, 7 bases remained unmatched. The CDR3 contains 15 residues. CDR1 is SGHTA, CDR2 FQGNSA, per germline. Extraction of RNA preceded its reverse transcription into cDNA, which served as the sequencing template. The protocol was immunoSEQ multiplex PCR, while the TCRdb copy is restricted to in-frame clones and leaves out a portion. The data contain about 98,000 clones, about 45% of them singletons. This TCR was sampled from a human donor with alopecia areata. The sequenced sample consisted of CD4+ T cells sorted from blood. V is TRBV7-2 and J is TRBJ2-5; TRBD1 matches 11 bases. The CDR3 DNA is TGTGCCAGCAGCCCGGACAGGGGGCAGTGGGAGACCCAGTACTTC. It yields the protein CASSPDRGQWETQYF. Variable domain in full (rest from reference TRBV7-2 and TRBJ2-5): GAGVSQSPSNKVTEKGKDVELRCDPISGHTALYWYRQSLGQGLEFLIYFQGNSAPDKSGLPSDRFSAERTGGSVSTLTIQRTQQEDSAVYLCASSPDRGQWETQYFGPGTRLLVL.